The 32 T cell receptor beta chains presented below share a single source sample, sequenced in a study of T cells in localized non-small cell lung cancer. The protocol was immunoSEQ multiplex PCR, while the TCRdb copy is restricted to in-frame clones and leaves out a portion. The data show approximately 41,000 clones, with roughly 91% seen just once and more than 9% held by the top ten. Material: PBMCs, obtained before any cancer treatment. The receptors here all came from a woman aged 40 to 75 with stage II lung adenocarcinoma.

This chain links TRBV27 with TRBJ2-5, with D maybe TRBD2 (6 bases). V lost 5 bases to trimming and J lost 1 base, with 11 bases between them. The germline V gene encodes CDR1 MNHEY and CDR2 SMNVEV (reference sequence). This CDR3 is 14 amino acids long. The DNA for the CDR3 is TGTGCCAGCAGTCCGCCCGGGGGCCAAGAGACCCAGTACTTC. As protein: CASSPPGGQETQYF.

This rearrangement joins TRBV5-4 to TRBJ2-7; 13 positions match TRBD2. V lost 5 bases and J lost 7; bases outside the gene matches: 3. This CDR3 region has 13 residues. CDR1 is SGHNT and CDR2 is YYREEE in the germline V gene (reference sequence). CDR3 residues: CASRLAGGLEQYF. The DNA for the CDR3 is TGTGCCAGCAGACTAGCGGGAGGGCTTGAGCAGTACTTC.

V is TRBV6-1 and J is TRBJ1-5; D is possibly TRBD1 (5 bases). Germline CDR1 reads MNHNS; CDR2 reads SASEGT. The CDR3 extends over 13 amino acids. The V end lost 6 bases, the J end lost 6 bases, and 12 bases lay between the germline ends. The chain's CDR3 is CASRGVPGQPQHF. The CDR3 DNA sequence: TGTGCCAGCAGAGGGGTTCCGGGTCAGCCCCAGCATTTT.

This clone occurred a few times. This rearrangement joins TRBV15 to TRBJ1-1; a possible D gene is TRBD1 (5 bases). Per the germline V gene, CDR1 is LNHNV and CDR2 is YYDKDF (reference sequence). V lost 5 bases, J lost 3 bases, and 7 bases lay in between. This CDR3 has 12 residues. Here the CDR3 DNA reads TGTGCCACCAGCCGGGGGTACACTGAAGCTTTCTTT. Protein sequence: CATSRGYTEAFF. The full variable domain, with the rest looked up from reference TRBV15 and TRBJ1-1, is DAMVIQNPRYQVTQFGKPVTLSCSQTLNHNVMYWYQQKSSQAPKLLFHYYDKDFNNEADTPDNFQSRRPNTSFCFLDIRSPGLGDTAMYLCATSRGYTEAFFGQGTRLTVV.

This chain connects TRBV7-7 to TRBJ2-2; 7 bases match TRBD2. Germline loops: CDR1 SSHAT, CDR2 FNYEAQ (reference sequence). The V gene end was trimmed by 5 bases and the J gene end by 5 bases; junction bases not matched to a gene: 5. The CDR3 length is 14 residues. This chain's CDR3 is CASSQASGTGELFF. Here the CDR3 DNA reads TGTGCCAGCAGCCAAGCTAGCGGAACCGGGGAGCTGTTTTTT.

This chain joins TRBV7-2 and TRBJ2-2; D may be TRBD1 or TRBD2 (7 bases each). Trimming took 4 bases from V and 5 from J, leaving 17 bases between them. CDR3 size: 16 residues. CDR1 SGHTA and CDR2 FQGNSA come from the germline V gene. Here the CDR3 reads CASSSQGGARTGELFF. The CDR3 coding sequence is TGTGCCAGCAGCTCCCAGGGGGGGGCTAGGACCGGGGAGCTGTTTTTT.

The chain couples TRBV7-2 to TRBJ2-5; D may be TRBD2 (6 bases). Germline CDR1 reads SGHTA; CDR2 reads FQGNSA. Trimming pared 2 bases from V and 2 bases from J, leaving 12 bases between. CDR3 length: 15 residues. CDR3 protein: CASSLSGWGQETQYF. The DNA for the CDR3 is TGTGCCAGCAGCTTAAGCGGGTGGGGACAAGAGACCCAGTACTTC.

The genes are TRBV19 and TRBJ1-2, with 9 bases identical to TRBD1. V gave up 5 bases and J gave up 7 bases; unmatched junction bases: 8. The CDR3 runs to 14 residues. Germline-derived CDR1 and CDR2 are LNHDA and SQIVND (reference sequence). The CDR3 DNA is TGTGCCAGTAGTGGGACAGGGCGGTCGAGTGGCTACACCTTC. Translation: CASSGTGRSSGYTF.

The chain has TRBV5-1 and TRBJ1-6; 8 bases are a match to TRBD1. Looked up from germline, CDR1 is SGHRS and CDR2 is YFSETQ. The CDR3 sequence is 15 residues long. Trimming cost V 0 bases and J 9 bases; bases outside gene matches: 5. The CDR3 loop reads CASSLGGQGGSPLHF. CDR3 nucleotide sequence: TGCGCCAGCAGCTTGGGCGGACAGGGCGGTTCACCCCTCCACTTT.

The chain recombines TRBV7-9 with TRBJ2-2, with 11 bases aligning to TRBD1. Losses at the gene ends were 4 bases for V and 2 bases for J; bases not matched to a gene: 6. The length of the CDR3 is 17 residues. CDR1 SEHNR and CDR2 FQNEAQ come from the germline V gene (reference sequence). CDR3 region: CASSYWTGGRNTGELFF. The CDR3, as DNA: TGTGCCAGCAGCTATTGGACAGGGGGCCGAAACACCGGGGAGCTGTTTTTT.

The rearrangement joins TRBV7-9 to TRBJ2-3; 11 nucleotides line up with TRBD2. Germline V CDR1 and CDR2: SEHNR, FQNEAQ (reference sequence). V gave up 5 bases and J gave up 3 bases; unmatched junction bases: 4. CDR3 length: 15 amino acids. CDR3 amino acids: CASSISGRATDTQYF. DNA for the CDR3: TGTGCCAGCAGCATTAGCGGGAGGGCTACAGATACGCAGTATTTT. Together with reference TRBV7-9 and TRBJ2-3, the CDR3 gives the full variable domain: DTGVSQNPRHKITKRGQNVTFRCDPISEHNRLYWYRQTLGQGPEFLTYFQNEAQLEKSRLLSDRFSAERPKGSFSTLEIQRTEQGDSAMYLCASSISGRATDTQYFGPGTRLTVL.

The chain joins TRBV5-1 to TRBJ1-1; 8 bases line up with TRBD1. Per the germline V gene, CDR1 is SGHRS and CDR2 is YFSETQ. The CDR3 runs to 16 residues. V dropped 4 bases and J dropped 0; count of bases not matched to a gene: 8. The CDR3 bases are TGCGCCAGCAGCACGGGACAGGCGCCCGTGAACACTGAAGCTTTCTTT. It is translated as CASSTGQAPVNTEAFF.

For the CDR3, the DNA is TGCGCCAGCAGCTTGGAACGGCCGGAGAACACTGAAGCTTTCTTT. Translating it yields CASSLERPENTEAFF. The rearrangement links TRBV5-1 to TRBJ1-1; D gene uncertain. The CDR3 contains 15 residues. CDR1 and CDR2 from the germline V gene are SGHRS and YFSETQ. V gave up 0 bases and J gave up 1 base, with 10 bases separating them.

The V gene is TRBV4-1, the J gene TRBJ1-2; D possibly corresponds to TRBD1 (6 bases). Germline CDR1 is MGHRA and CDR2 is YSYEKL. Trimming removed 5 bases at V and 0 bases at J, with 16 bases between. The CDR3 spans 16 residues. The CDR3 protein is CASSYPGTTTNYGYTF. The CDR3 nucleotides read TGCGCCAGCAGCTACCCCGGGACAACAACTAACTATGGCTACACCTTC.

The chain recombines TRBV2 with TRBJ2-5; the D is unclear. The germline CDR1 and CDR2 sequences are SNHLY and FYNNEI. The length of the CDR3 is 13 residues. Trimming pared 4 bases from V and 5 bases from J, leaving 11 bases between. The CDR3 DNA reads as TGTGCCAGCAGTGTGGTGACATCGGAGACCCAGTACTTC. Translating it yields CASSVVTSETQYF. The variable domain in full, with the rest retrieved from reference TRBV2 and TRBJ2-5, is EPEVTQTPSHQVTQMGQEVILRCVPISNHLYFYWYRQILGQKVEFLVSFYNNEISEKSEIFDDQFSVERPDGSNFTLKIRSTKLEDSAMYFCASSVVTSETQYFGPGTRLLVL.

This chain connects TRBV5-8 to TRBJ2-7, with 7 bases identical to TRBD1. The V gene's germline CDR1 is SGHTS and CDR2 YDEGEE. The trim removed 4 bases at V and 5 bases at J, leaving 12 bases unmatched. The CDR3 spans 15 residues. CDR3 protein: CASSPTTGKGHEQYF. The CDR3 DNA reads TGTGCCAGCAGCCCAACGACAGGGAAAGGGCACGAGCAGTACTTC.

This clone appeared a few times. V gene TRBV25-1 combines with J gene TRBJ2-7, with 8 bases that match TRBD2. There are 13 residues in the CDR3. CDR1 is MGHDK and CDR2 is SYGVNS in the germline V gene. With V trimmed by 6 bases and J by 3 bases, 4 bases remained unmatched. In nucleotides, the CDR3 is TGTGCCAGCAGAGCGGGAGAGAGCTACGAGCAGTACTTC. Its protein product is CASRAGESYEQYF.

J is TRBJ2-3 and V is TRBV28; 7 bases fit TRBD1. The CDR3 covers 13 residues. Germline CDR1 reads MDHEN; CDR2 reads SYDVKM. The trim removed 8 bases at V and 5 bases at J, leaving 7 bases unmatched. The CDR3 sequence is CASGRQGGDTQYF. In DNA, the CDR3 is TGTGCCAGCGGTAGACAGGGCGGAGATACGCAGTATTTT. The variable domain in full, completed from reference TRBV28 and TRBJ2-3, reads DVKVTQSSRYLVKRTGEKVFLECVQDMDHENMFWYRQDPGLGLRLIYFSYDVKMKEKGDIPEGYSVSREKKERFSLILESASTNQTSMYLCASGRQGGDTQYFGPGTRLTVL.

The V call is TRBV19, the J call TRBJ2-1, with TRBD2 matching 9 bases. The CDR3 spans 16 residues. Germline V gene sequence: CDR1 LNHDA, CDR2 SQIVND (reference sequence). V trimming: 3 bases; J trimming: 3 bases; junction bases outside the gene matches: 6. CDR3 bases: TGTGCCAGTAGTATCCAGGTTAGCGGGGGCTACAATGAGCAGTTCTTC. It specifies CASSIQVSGGYNEQFF. Full variable domain (remainder filled in from reference TRBV19 and TRBJ2-1): DGGITQSPKYLFRKEGQNVTLSCEQNLNHDAMYWYRQDPGQGLRLIYYSQIVNDFQKGDIAEGYSVSREKKESFPLTVTSAQKNPTAFYLCASSIQVSGGYNEQFFGPGTRLTVL.

DNA of the CDR3: TGTGCCAGCAGCGTGGGGGAGACAGGTCAGGGGGAAAAACTGTTTTTT. Translation gives CASSVGETGQGEKLFF. The chain is built from TRBV9 and TRBJ1-4, with a possible D match to TRBD1 (6 bases). V was trimmed by 2 bases and J by 8 bases, leaving 19 bases between them. There are 16 residues in the CDR3. From germline, CDR1 is SGDLS and CDR2 YYNGEE.

V usage is TRBV28 and J usage is TRBJ2-4; D is perhaps TRBD2 (7 bases). Germline V gene lookup returns CDR1 MDHEN and CDR2 SYDVKM. Trimming pared 5 bases from V and 9 bases from J, leaving 20 bases between. CDR3 length: 15 amino acids. The CDR3 protein is CASSPIGGAQVIQYF. In DNA, the CDR3 is TGTGCCAGCAGTCCCATAGGGGGGGCTCAGGTCATTCAGTACTTC.

The chain links TRBV5-1 to TRBJ2-7, with 14 bases matching TRBD2. The CDR3 extends over 17 amino acids. The V and J ends lost 5 bases and 5 bases, in that order; junction bases with no gene match: 12. CDR1 SGHRS and CDR2 YFSETQ come from the germline V gene. The CDR3 here is CASRRLAGGSLENEQYF. The CDR3 region has the DNA TGCGCCAGCAGAAGACTAGCGGGAGGGTCCTTGGAGAACGAGCAGTACTTC.

This chain joins TRBV7-6 and TRBJ2-5; the match to TRBD2 covers 8 bases. The germline CDR1 and CDR2 sequences are SGHVS and FNYEAQ. V dropped 2 bases and J dropped 3; count of bases not matched to a gene: 2. CDR3 size: 14 residues. CDR3 nucleotides: TGTGCCAGCAGCTTATACGGGAGGGAAGAGACCCAGTACTTC. It is translated as CASSLYGREETQYF.

The rearrangement uses TRBV19 and TRBJ2-1; TRBD2 is a possible D gene (6 bases). This CDR3 has 15 amino acids. Germline V lookup: CDR1 LNHDA, CDR2 SQIVND (reference sequence). Deletions cut 4 bases from V and 4 bases from J, with 14 bases between. CDR3 protein: CASSTTRDTYNEQFF. The CDR3 DNA sequence: TGTGCCAGTAGTACGACTAGGGATACATACAATGAGCAGTTCTTC. Drawing the rest from reference TRBV19 and TRBJ2-1, the complete variable domain is DGGITQSPKYLFRKEGQNVTLSCEQNLNHDAMYWYRQDPGQGLRLIYYSQIVNDFQKGDIAEGYSVSREKKESFPLTVTSAQKNPTAFYLCASSTTRDTYNEQFFGPGTRLTVL.

The chain uses TRBV4-2 and TRBJ2-3; TRBD2 matches at 13 bases. CDR3 length equals 16 residues. Germline values: CDR1 LGHNA, CDR2 YNFKEQ. Losses at the gene ends were 4 bases for V and 6 bases for J; bases not matched to a gene: 7. CDR3 DNA sequence: TGTGCCAGCAGCCCCGGACTAGCGGGAGCCGAGGATACGCAGTATTTT. It is translated as CASSPGLAGAEDTQYF.

This clone was detected only a few times. The gene calls are TRBV7-9 and TRBJ1-2; maybe TRBD1 (6 bases). Trimming left V 0 bases short and J 4 bases short, with 15 bases between. There are 16 residues in the CDR3. In germline, CDR1 is SEHNR, CDR2 FQNEAQ (reference sequence). DNA for the CDR3: TGTGCCAGCAGCTTAGCGCTTCAAGGGGGTCGCTATGGCTACACCTTC. This gives the protein CASSLALQGGRYGYTF.

The V and J genes are TRBV29-1 and TRBJ2-5; D is undetermined. Germline values: CDR1 SQVTM, CDR2 ANQGSEA. CDR3 size: 13 residues. Trimming took 4 bases from V and 2 from J, leaving 11 bases between them. Written as DNA, the CDR3 is TGCAGCGTTGCTCCCGGGTGGCAAGAGACCCAGTACTTC. Its protein product is CSVAPGWQETQYF.

This clone was seen a single time. The rearrangement links TRBV10-2 to TRBJ2-1; 8 bases are shared with TRBD1. CDR1 is WSHSY, CDR2 SAAADI, per germline. The CDR3 is 13 residues long. V lost 6 bases and J lost 6; bases outside the gene matches: 4. The CDR3 DNA reads as TGCGCCAGCAGCTCGACAGGGGTCAATGAGCAGTTCTTC. It yields the protein CASSSTGVNEQFF.

The chain employs TRBV7-9 and TRBJ1-4; possible D gene TRBD1, 6 bases. Looked up from germline, CDR1 is SEHNR and CDR2 is FQNEAQ (reference sequence). V was trimmed by 4 bases and J by 6 bases, leaving 27 bases between them. This CDR3 contains 19 residues. The CDR3 is CASSSGWIQDTRGDEKLFF. In DNA, the CDR3 is TGTGCCAGCAGCTCCGGCTGGATCCAAGATACTAGGGGGGATGAAAAACTGTTTTTT. Variable domain in full (rest from reference TRBV7-9 and TRBJ1-4): DTGVSQNPRHKITKRGQNVTFRCDPISEHNRLYWYRQTLGQGPEFLTYFQNEAQLEKSRLLSDRFSAERPKGSFSTLEIQRTEQGDSAMYLCASSSGWIQDTRGDEKLFFGSGTQLSVL.

This clone has more than one count but fewer than ten. This chain joins TRBV18 and TRBJ1-5; D not resolved. Germline V CDR1 and CDR2: KGHSH, LQKENI. The germline V and J ends were trimmed by 2 bases and 8 bases, with 13 bases remaining between them. This CDR3 comprises 14 residues. CDR3 amino acids: CASSPREGWEPQHF. The CDR3 coding sequence is TGTGCCAGCTCACCAAGAGAGGGTTGGGAGCCCCAGCATTTT.

The genes are TRBV5-1 and TRBJ1-4; 7 nucleotides match TRBD1. CDR1 SGHRS and CDR2 YFSETQ come from the germline V gene. This CDR3 has 14 residues. V gave up 4 bases and J gave up 6 bases; unmatched junction bases: 6. CDR3 nucleotides: TGCGCCAGCAGCCGTGACAGGGTTGATGAAAAACTGTTTTTT. Translated, it gives CASSRDRVDEKLFF.

This clone has more than one count but fewer than ten. The chain combines TRBV6-1 with TRBJ1-2; D call uncertain. CDR3 length equals 12 residues. The germline gives CDR1 MNHNS, CDR2 SASEGT. V lost 6 bases and J 7 bases, leaving 12 bases between the germline ends. The CDR3 nucleotides read TGTGCCAGCAGCGCAGGAGTCGGTGGCTACACCTTC. Its translation is CASSAGVGGYTF.